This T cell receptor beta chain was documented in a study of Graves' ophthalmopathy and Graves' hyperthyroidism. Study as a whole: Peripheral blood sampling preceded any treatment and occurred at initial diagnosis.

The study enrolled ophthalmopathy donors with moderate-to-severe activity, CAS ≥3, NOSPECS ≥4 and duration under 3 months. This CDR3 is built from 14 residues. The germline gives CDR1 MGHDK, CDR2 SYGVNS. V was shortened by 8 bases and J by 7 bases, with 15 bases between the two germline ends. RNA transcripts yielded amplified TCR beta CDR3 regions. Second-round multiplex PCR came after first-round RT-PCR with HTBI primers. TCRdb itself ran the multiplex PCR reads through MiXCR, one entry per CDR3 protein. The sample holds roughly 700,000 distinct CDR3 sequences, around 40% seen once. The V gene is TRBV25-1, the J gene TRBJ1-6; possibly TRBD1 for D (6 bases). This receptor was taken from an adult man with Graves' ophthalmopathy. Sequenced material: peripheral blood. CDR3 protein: CASVEPGQNSPLHF. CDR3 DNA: TGTGCCAGCGTAGAGCCGGGACAAAATTCACCCCTCCACTTT.